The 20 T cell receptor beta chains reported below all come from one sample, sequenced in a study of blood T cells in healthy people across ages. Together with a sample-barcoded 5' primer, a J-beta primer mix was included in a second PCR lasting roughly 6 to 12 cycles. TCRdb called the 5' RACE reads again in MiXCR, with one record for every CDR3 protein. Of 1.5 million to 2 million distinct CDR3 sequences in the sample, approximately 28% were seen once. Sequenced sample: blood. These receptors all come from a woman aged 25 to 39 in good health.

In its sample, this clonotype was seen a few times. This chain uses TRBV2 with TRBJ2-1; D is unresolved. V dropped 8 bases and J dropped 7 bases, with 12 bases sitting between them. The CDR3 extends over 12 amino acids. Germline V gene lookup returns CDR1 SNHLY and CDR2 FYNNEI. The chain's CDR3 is CASAPEWNEQFF. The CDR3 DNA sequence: TGTGCCAGCGCCCCCGAGTGGAATGAGCAGTTCTTC.

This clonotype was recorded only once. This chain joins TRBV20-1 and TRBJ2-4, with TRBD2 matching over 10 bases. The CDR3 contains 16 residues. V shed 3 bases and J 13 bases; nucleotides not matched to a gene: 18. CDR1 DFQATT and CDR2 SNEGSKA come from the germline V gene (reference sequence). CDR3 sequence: CSARSYTSGNNNEQYF. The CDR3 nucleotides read TGCAGTGCTAGGTCCTACACTAGCGGGAATAACAATGAGCAGTACTTC.

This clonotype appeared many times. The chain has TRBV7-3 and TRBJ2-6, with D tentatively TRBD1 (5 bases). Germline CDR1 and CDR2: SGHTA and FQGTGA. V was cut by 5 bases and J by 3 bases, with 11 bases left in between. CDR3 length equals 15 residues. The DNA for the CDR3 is TGTGCCAGCAGCGGGCAGGGTGGTGGGGCCAACGTCCTGACTTTC. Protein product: CASSGQGGGANVLTF.

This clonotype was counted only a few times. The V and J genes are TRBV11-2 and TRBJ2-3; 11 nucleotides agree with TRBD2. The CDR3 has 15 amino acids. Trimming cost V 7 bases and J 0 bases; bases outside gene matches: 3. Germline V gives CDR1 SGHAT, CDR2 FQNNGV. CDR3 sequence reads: CASKTSGSSTDTQYF. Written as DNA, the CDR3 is TGTGCCAGCAAAACTAGCGGGAGTAGCACAGATACGCAGTATTTT.

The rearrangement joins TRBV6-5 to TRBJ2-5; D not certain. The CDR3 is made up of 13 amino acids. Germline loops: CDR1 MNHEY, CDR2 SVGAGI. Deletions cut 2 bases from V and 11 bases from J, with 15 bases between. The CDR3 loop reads CASSYPPATEQYF. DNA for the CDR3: TGTGCCAGCAGTTACCCCCCAGCCACTGAGCAGTACTTC.

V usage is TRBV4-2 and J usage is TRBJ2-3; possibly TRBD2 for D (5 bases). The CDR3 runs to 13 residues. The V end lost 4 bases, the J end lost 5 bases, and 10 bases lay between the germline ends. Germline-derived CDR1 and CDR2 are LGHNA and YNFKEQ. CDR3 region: CASSPRRVDTQYF. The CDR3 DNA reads TGTGCCAGCAGCCCACGGCGGGTAGATACGCAGTATTTT.

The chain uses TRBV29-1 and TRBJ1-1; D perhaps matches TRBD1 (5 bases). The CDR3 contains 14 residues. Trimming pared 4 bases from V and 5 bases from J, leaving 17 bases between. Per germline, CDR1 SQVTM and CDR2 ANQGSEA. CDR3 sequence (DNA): TGCAGCGTTGCCGGCGGACAAGTTCAGACTGAAGCTTTCTTT. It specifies CSVAGGQVQTEAFF.

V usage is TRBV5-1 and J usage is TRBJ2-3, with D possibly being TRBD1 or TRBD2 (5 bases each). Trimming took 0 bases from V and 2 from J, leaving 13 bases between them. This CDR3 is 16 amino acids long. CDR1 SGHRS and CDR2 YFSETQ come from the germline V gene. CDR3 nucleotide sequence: TGCGCCAGCAGCTTGGTAGGGGAGATCGACACAGATACGCAGTATTTT. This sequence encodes CASSLVGEIDTDTQYF.

The CDR3 sequence is CASSESVLAGAYNEQFF. The CDR3 bases are TGTGCCAGCAGTGAATCAGTGCTAGCGGGAGCTTACAATGAGCAGTTCTTC. The V call is TRBV25-1, the J call TRBJ2-1; 10 bases align to TRBD2. This CDR3 spans 17 amino acids. V was clipped by 1 base and J by 4 bases; unmatched bases: 7. Germline values: CDR1 MGHDK, CDR2 SYGVNS. Full variable domain (outside the CDR3, taken from reference TRBV25-1 and TRBJ2-1): EADIYQTPRYLVIGTGKKITLECSQTMGHDKMYWYQQDPGMELHLIHYSYGVNSTEKGDLSSESTVSRIRTEHFPLTLESARPSHTSQYLCASSESVLAGAYNEQFFGPGTRLTVL.

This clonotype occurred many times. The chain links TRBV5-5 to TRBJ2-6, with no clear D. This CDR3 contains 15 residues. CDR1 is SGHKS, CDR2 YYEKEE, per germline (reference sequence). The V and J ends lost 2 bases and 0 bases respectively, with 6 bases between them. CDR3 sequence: CASSFSFSGANVLTF. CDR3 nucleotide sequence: TGTGCCAGCAGCTTTTCCTTCTCTGGGGCCAACGTCCTGACTTTC.

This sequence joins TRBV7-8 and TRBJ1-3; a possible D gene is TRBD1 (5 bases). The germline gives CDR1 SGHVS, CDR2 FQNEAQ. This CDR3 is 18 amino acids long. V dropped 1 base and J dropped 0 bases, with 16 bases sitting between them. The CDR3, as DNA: TGTGCCAGCAGCTTAGATGTCAGGGAGAAAACCTCTGGAAACACCATATATTTT. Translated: CASSLDVREKTSGNTIYF. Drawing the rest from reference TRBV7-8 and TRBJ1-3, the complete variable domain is GAGVSQSPRYKVAKRGQDVALRCDPISGHVSLFWYQQALGQGPEFLTYFQNEAQLDKSGLPSDRFFAERPEGSVSTLKIQRTQQEDSAVYLCASSLDVREKTSGNTIYFGEGSWLTVV.

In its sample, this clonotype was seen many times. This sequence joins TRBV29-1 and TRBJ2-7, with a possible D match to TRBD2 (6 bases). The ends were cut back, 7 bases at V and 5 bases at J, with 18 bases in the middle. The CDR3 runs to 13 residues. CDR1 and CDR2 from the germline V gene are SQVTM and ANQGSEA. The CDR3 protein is CSAYAGIQDEQYF. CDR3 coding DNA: TGCAGCGCCTATGCGGGGATACAGGACGAGCAGTACTTC.

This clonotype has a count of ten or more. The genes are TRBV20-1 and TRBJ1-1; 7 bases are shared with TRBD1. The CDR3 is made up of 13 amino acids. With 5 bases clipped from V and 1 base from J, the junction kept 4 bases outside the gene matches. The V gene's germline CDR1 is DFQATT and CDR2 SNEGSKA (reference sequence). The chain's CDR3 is CSAPGQANTEAFF. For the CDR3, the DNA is TGCAGTGCTCCTGGACAGGCGAACACTGAAGCTTTCTTT.

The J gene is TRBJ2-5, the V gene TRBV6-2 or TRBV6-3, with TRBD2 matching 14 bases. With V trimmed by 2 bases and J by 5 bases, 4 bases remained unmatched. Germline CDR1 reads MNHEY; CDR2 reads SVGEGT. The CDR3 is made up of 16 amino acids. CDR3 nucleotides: TGTGCCAGCAGTTACGGGACTAGCGGGAGTCTGGAGACCCAGTACTTC. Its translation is CASSYGTSGSLETQYF.

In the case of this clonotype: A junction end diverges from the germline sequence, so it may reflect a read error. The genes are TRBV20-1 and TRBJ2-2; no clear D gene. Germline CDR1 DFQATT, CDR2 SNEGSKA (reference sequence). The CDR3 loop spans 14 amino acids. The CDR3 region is CSVRAQSNTGELFF. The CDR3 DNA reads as TGCAGTGTTAGAGCACAATCGAACACCGGGGAGCTGTTTTTT.

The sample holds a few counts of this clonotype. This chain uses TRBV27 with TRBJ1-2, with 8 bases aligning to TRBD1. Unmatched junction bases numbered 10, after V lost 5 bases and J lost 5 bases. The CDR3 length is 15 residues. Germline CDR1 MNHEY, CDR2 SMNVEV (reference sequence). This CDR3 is CASSPTTTGAYGYTF. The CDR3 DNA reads TGTGCCAGCAGTCCGACAACGACAGGGGCTTATGGCTACACCTTC.

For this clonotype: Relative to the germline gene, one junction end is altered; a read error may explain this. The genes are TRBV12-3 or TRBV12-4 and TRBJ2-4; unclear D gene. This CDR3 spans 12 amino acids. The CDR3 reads CTSSFSKNIQYF. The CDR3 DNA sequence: TGTACCAGCAGTTTCTCCAAAAACATTCAGTACTTC.

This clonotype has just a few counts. In nucleotides, the CDR3 is TGCAGTGCTAGAGAGGCTGGCAGGGAGGACTATGGCTACACCTTC. Residues: CSAREAGREDYGYTF. The V and J genes are TRBV20-1 and TRBJ1-2; perhaps TRBD1 as D (5 bases). Germline V gene data show CDR1 as DFQATT and CDR2 as SNEGSKA (reference sequence). The V end lost 0 bases, the J end lost 3 bases, and 14 bases lay between the germline ends. This CDR3 has 15 residues.

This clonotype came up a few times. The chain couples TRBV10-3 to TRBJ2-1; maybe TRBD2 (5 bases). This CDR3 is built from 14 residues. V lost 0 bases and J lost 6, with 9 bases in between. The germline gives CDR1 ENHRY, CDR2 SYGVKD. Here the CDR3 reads CAISESRGFNEQFF. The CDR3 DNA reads TGTGCCATCAGTGAGTCAAGAGGGTTCAATGAGCAGTTCTTC.

This CDR3 is CASGTGDNQPQHF. CDR3 in DNA: TGTGCCAGCGGGACAGGGGACAATCAGCCCCAGCATTTT. The chain has TRBV6-5 and TRBJ1-5, with TRBD1 identical over 10 bases. Germline values: CDR1 MNHEY, CDR2 SVGAGI. Germline trimming cut 8 bases from V and 3 bases from J; bases unmatched to any gene: 1. The CDR3 runs 13 residues.